Following are 17 T cell receptor beta chains from one sample sequenced in a study of blood T cell repertoires in COVID-19. The table came from immunoSEQ multiplex PCR; TCRdb's copy has only in-frame clones and leaves some out. In the table there are about 250,000 clones, around four fifths of which are singletons. The material sequenced was peripheral blood. The origin of the receptors is a woman in her seventies with acute or convalescent COVID-19.

The chain employs TRBV10-2 and TRBJ2-1; 7 bases agree with TRBD2. The J segment lost 1 base and the V segment lost 5 bases, leaving 2 bases of the junction unmatched. The CDR3 runs 14 residues. Germline V lookup: CDR1 WSHSY, CDR2 SAAADI. The CDR3 here is CASSLGGSYNEQFF. Written as DNA, the CDR3 is TGCGCCAGCAGTCTGGGGGGGTCCTACAATGAGCAGTTCTTC.

The rearrangement joins TRBV30 to TRBJ2-3; TRBD2 might be the D (6 bases). From germline, CDR1 is GTSNPN and CDR2 SVGIG (reference sequence). V was shortened by 5 bases and J by 2 bases, with 14 bases between the two germline ends. The CDR3 extends over 14 amino acids. The CDR3: CAWAGTPITDTQYF. In nucleotides, the CDR3 is TGTGCCTGGGCCGGGACTCCAATCACAGATACGCAGTATTTT.

The V call is TRBV10-3, the J call TRBJ1-5, with 9 positions matching TRBD1. Trimming cost V 6 bases and J 6 bases; bases outside gene matches: 6. CDR1 is ENHRY, CDR2 SYGVKD, per germline. The CDR3 is made up of 14 amino acids. The CDR3: CAISDRGMGQPQHF. The CDR3 DNA sequence: TGTGCCATCAGCGACAGGGGGATGGGTCAGCCCCAGCATTTT.

This clone was picked up one time. The chain is built from TRBV2 and TRBJ1-2; 9 positions agree with TRBD1. This CDR3 spans 14 amino acids. The germline CDR1 and CDR2 sequences are SNHLY and FYNNEI. Unmatched junction bases numbered 5, after V lost 6 bases and J lost 3 bases. The CDR3 DNA reads TGTGCCAGCAGCTTGGGACAGGGAGACTATGGCTACACCTTC. It yields the protein CASSLGQGDYGYTF. Supplemented by reference TRBV2 and TRBJ1-2, the full variable domain reads EPEVTQTPSHQVTQMGQEVILRCVPISNHLYFYWYRQILGQKVEFLVSFYNNEISEKSEIFDDQFSVERPDGSNFTLKIRSTKLEDSAMYFCASSLGQGDYGYTFGSGTRLTVV.

V and J are TRBV12-3 or TRBV12-4 and TRBJ1-5; D not resolved. Between the trimmed V and J ends, which lost 3 bases and 9 bases, there was a span of 9 bases. The CDR3 length is 12 residues. This chain's CDR3 is CASSFDLGPQHF. CDR3 DNA sequence: TGTGCCAGCAGTTTCGACTTAGGGCCCCAGCATTTT.

The chain combines TRBV2 with TRBJ2-3, with 7 bases aligning to TRBD1. This CDR3 has 15 amino acids. The junction had 8 bases not matched to a gene; V was cut back by 6 bases and J by 2 bases. In germline, CDR1 is SNHLY, CDR2 FYNNEI. This CDR3 reads CASSKTGQPTDTQYF. The CDR3 DNA sequence: TGTGCCAGCAGCAAAACGGGACAGCCCACAGATACGCAGTATTTT.

This CDR3 is CASRQGFNSPLHF. As DNA, the CDR3 is TGCGCCAGCAGACAGGGTTTCAACTCACCCCTCCACTTT. The J gene is TRBJ1-6, the V gene TRBV5-1; tentative D call: TRBD1 (6 bases). Germline V lookup: CDR1 SGHRS, CDR2 YFSETQ. The V end was cut by 5 bases, the J end by 10 bases, with 13 bases between. The CDR3 covers 13 residues. Full variable domain (remainder filled in from reference TRBV5-1 and TRBJ1-6): KAGVTQTPRYLIKTRGQQVTLSCSPISGHRSVSWYQQTPGQGLQFLFEYFSETQRNKGNFPGRFSGRQFSNSRSEMNVSTLELGDSALYLCASRQGFNSPLHFGNGTRLTVT.

Here the CDR3 reads CASSGQGAAEAFF. The CDR3 bases are TGTGCCAGCAGTGGACAGGGGGCAGCTGAAGCTTTCTTT. The V call is TRBV7-9, the J call TRBJ1-1, with 11 bases that match TRBD1. Germline V gene lookup returns CDR1 SEHNR and CDR2 FQNEAQ (reference sequence). The CDR3 is 13 residues long. V trimming: 6 bases; J trimming: 6 bases; junction bases outside the gene matches: 3.

This clone was detected only once. This sequence joins TRBV18 and TRBJ2-1; D is ambiguous. With 4 bases removed from V and 3 bases from J, the gap between germline ends came to 10 bases. Germline CDR1 reads KGHSH; CDR2 reads LQKENI. The CDR3 has 14 amino acids. In DNA, the CDR3 is TGTGCCAGCTCACAGTATACGGGCTACAATGAGCAGTTCTTC. Its translation is CASSQYTGYNEQFF.

This clone was seen a single time. The rearrangement links TRBV9 to TRBJ1-3, with TRBD1 matching 8 bases. The ends lost 0 bases at V and 4 bases at J; junction bases unmatched: 0. CDR1 SGDLS and CDR2 YYNGEE come from the germline V gene. This CDR3 has 14 residues. The CDR3 loop reads CASSVGTGGNTIYF. The CDR3 region has the DNA TGTGCCAGCAGCGTAGGGACAGGGGGAAACACCATATATTTT.

Only one count was recorded for this clone. The CDR3, as DNA: TGTGCCAGCTCCCAAACCCAAGGGGTCCATGAGCAGTTCTTC. Residues: CASSQTQGVHEQFF. The J gene is TRBJ2-1, the V gene TRBV7-9, with a tentative D call TRBD1 (5 bases). Trimming left V 8 bases short and J 8 bases short, with 19 bases between. In germline, CDR1 is SEHNR, CDR2 FQNEAQ (reference sequence). This CDR3 has 14 amino acids.

The chain recombines TRBV18 with TRBJ1-1; D perhaps matches TRBD1 (5 bases). CDR3 size: 14 residues. V lost 2 bases and J lost 4, with 11 bases in between. CDR1 and CDR2 (germline): KGHSH, LQKENI. Written as DNA, the CDR3 is TGTGCCAGCTCACCATCGTCAGGGATCACTGAAGCTTTCTTT. As protein: CASSPSSGITEAFF.

The rearrangement links TRBV30 to TRBJ2-3, with 7 bases fitting TRBD1. Germline V lookup: CDR1 GTSNPN, CDR2 SVGIG (reference sequence). The CDR3 has 16 residues. V shed 3 bases, J shed 3 bases, and the junction held 12 bases outside the gene matches. This CDR3 is CAWSRKQGRGTDTQYF. CDR3 bases: TGTGCCTGGAGCCGAAAACAGGGCAGGGGGACAGATACGCAGTATTTT.

This clone has a single count. CDR3 bases: TGCGCCAGCAGCCAAGATCTGGCGGGAGGGGAGACCCAGTACTTC. Its translation is CASSQDLAGGETQYF. The gene calls are TRBV4-3 and TRBJ2-5, with TRBD2 identical over 9 bases. With V trimmed by 0 bases and J by 5 bases, 4 bases remained unmatched. Per the germline V gene, CDR1 is LGHNA and CDR2 is YSLEER. The CDR3 has 15 amino acids.

The J gene is TRBJ1-2, the V gene TRBV19, with a weak D call TRBD1 (6 bases). Trimming pared 5 bases from V and 2 bases from J, leaving 9 bases between. The CDR3 totals 13 residues. Germline lookup yields CDR1 LNHDA and CDR2 SQIVND (reference sequence). This chain's CDR3 is CASSYRGNYGYTF. The DNA of the CDR3 is TGTGCCAGTAGTTATAGGGGGAACTATGGCTACACCTTC. The full variable domain, in which reference TRBV19 and TRBJ1-2 provide the parts outside the CDR3, is DGGITQSPKYLFRKEGQNVTLSCEQNLNHDAMYWYRQDPGQGLRLIYYSQIVNDFQKGDIAEGYSVSREKKESFPLTVTSAQKNPTAFYLCASSYRGNYGYTFGSGTRLTVV.

The chain has TRBV25-1 and TRBJ1-6, with 7 bases aligning to TRBD1. The germline V gene has CDR1 MGHDK and CDR2 SYGVNS. This CDR3 spans 13 amino acids. V lost 4 bases and J lost 7; bases outside the gene matches: 1. The CDR3 sequence is CASSAQGNSPLHF. The CDR3 DNA reads TGTGCCAGCAGTGCACAGGGGAATTCACCCCTCCACTTT.

The chain joins TRBV19 to TRBJ1-5, with D perhaps TRBD1 (5 bases). The germline gives CDR1 LNHDA, CDR2 SQIVND (reference sequence). There are 16 residues in the CDR3. Trimming shortened V by 6 bases and J by 1 base, and 16 bases separated the two germline ends. The CDR3 DNA follows: TGTGCCAGTAGCTCCCCGGGGCGGGGAAGCAATCAGCCCCAGCATTTT. Protein: CASSSPGRGSNQPQHF.